The present T cell receptor (beta chain) was sequenced within a study of cytomegalovirus exposure and HLA in healthy donors (dated by TCRdb to 2016 to 2017). Context from the whole study: An earlier analysis of some 600 of the donors reported 250 to 350 Gb of sequence data and roughly 120 million unique TCR beta sequences obtained from about 180 million T cells. Using immunosequencing, the study profiled T cell repertoires from 666 subjects and related those repertoires to cytomegalovirus serostatus. Donor age, sex, ethnicity and CMV serostatus were collected together with the repertoire data. The study aimed to test whether cataloging public T cell receptors could reveal signatures of past pathogen exposure. A later analysis re-analyzed previously published TCR beta repertoires from roughly 630 donors and added high-resolution HLA genotyping to study TCR occurrence patterns. HLA typing included class I and class II loci at four-digit resolution. An earlier analysis of roughly 580 of the donors used high-throughput TCR beta sequencing to judge whether each TCR beta V gene segment behaved as functional or pseudogenic. Typing coverage varied by locus: 629-630 donors for A, B, C, DRB1 and DQB1; roughly 510 for DQA1; approximately 570 for DPA1; some 470 for DPB1. Of the roughly 400 genotyped donors, 81% fell in the genetic ancestry cluster associated with self-reported Caucasian donors. An early release covering over 500 HLA-typed donors comprised about 290 gigabases of sequencing data and roughly 85 million unique TCR sequences. High-throughput TCR immunosequencing, statistical association of individual TCRs with disease status, and machine learning were combined to predict cytomegalovirus infection status. All discovery cohort repertoires had been generated using a single sequencing platform. The later analysis used no new phenotypic data to find candidate immune exposures, relying instead on TCR beta sequences and their occurrence across donors. Besides the first cohort of roughly 660 subjects, a separate validation cohort made up of 120 different subjects was used. On average, over 200,000 unique TCR beta nucleotide sequences were sequenced per donor among more than 350 genotyped donors of the cohort, with roughly 19% of those sequences being non-productive. About 5 DR-DQ haplotypes were handled as single units for association and clustering, since linkage in the cohort was strong. In a later genetic analysis, genome-wide SNP genotypes for about 65% of the roughly 670 donors were used, and that subset was treated as a discovery cohort. Overall results and qualifications from the work: Most TCR sequences were seen in very few donors, while some public TCRs were found in many individuals. The sequencing pipeline was judged likely to have produced a cluster of highly shared sequence variants as a technical artifact. Only TCR beta chains were sequenced in this cohort, and the absence of alpha or paired-chain data limited detectable features. Specific HLA alleles were associated with 15,000 to 20,000 TCR beta sequences at a false discovery rate of 0.05 in a later analysis. The study gave a list of about 160 TCR beta chains associated with cytomegalovirus. Some IMGT-functional V segments, including TRBV6-2 and TRBV6-3, could not be distinguished by the 87-base-pair reads and were therefore excluded. Because counts were too low, roughly 17 rarely observed V segments, including chromosome 9 orphons, were left out of the earlier analysis of about 500 of the donors. CMV serostatus was the only immune exposure information available for the cohort. The presence/absence analyses assumed that sequencing depth was roughly uniform across donors, and that assumption may not be true. In a later genetic analysis, a missense DCLRE1C variant was associated with V-gene and J-gene trimming of TCR beta chains, and the association was replicated in an independent cohort. Because HLA typing was unavailable for some donors at each locus, only the typed subset was used in association tests. According to a later analysis, TCR association rates differed among HLA loci, with DRB1 alleles showing the most associated TCRs and HLA-C alleles showing the fewest. According to a later genetic analysis, donors in an Asian-associated ancestry cluster had fewer N-insertions in productive TCRs than the roughly 700-donor mean. Three of the identified cytomegalovirus-associated TCR beta chains were confirmed in vitro to be specific for cytomegalovirus antigens. Cytomegalovirus status was reported to be diagnosed by the classifier with high specificity and sensitivity in both the original and validation cohorts. Linkage disequilibrium might explain the correlated functional status among segregating V segments, but an unknown experimental factor could not be ruled out. A further reported finding was that TCR beta sequences accurately predicted the HLA-A and HLA-B alleles for most subjects in the first cohort. Compared with equally common non-associated chains, HLA-associated TCR beta chains in a later analysis were more clonally expanded and had lower generation probabilities. Most CMV-associated TCR beta chains appeared to be HLA-restricted in a later analysis, and the HLA associations seemed to be driven largely by CMV exposure. In an earlier analysis of 587 of the donors, most TCR beta V segments appeared in productive rearrangements about 90% or about 30% of the time, broadly matching IMGT annotations. Strong co-occurrence of HLA alleles, especially DR and DQ, made assigning TCR associations to individual alleles difficult. According to a later analysis, parvovirus B19, influenza, CMV and Epstein-Barr virus appeared linked to several top co-occurrence clusters. It was suggested by the authors that the approach could potentially be generalized to other disease states and immunological phenotypes.

The cohort consisted of more than 650 healthy bone marrow donors. At the time of sampling, all cohort members were nominally healthy, though unrecorded immune exposures were likely present. The donor tested CMV seropositive and was one of the 289 seropositive cohort members. Every donor gave a peripheral blood sample, and the peripheral blood mononuclear cells from that sample were used for TCR beta sequencing. Genomic DNA extraction from the blood cell samples was performed with the Qiagen DNeasy Blood Extraction Kit. Preparation of the library involved the immunoSEQ multiplex PCR assay. A mixture of 60 forward primers for TCR Vbeta segments and 13 reverse primers for TCR Jbeta segments was used in the multiplex PCR. Amplification of the CDR3 region of rearranged TCR beta genes was performed with a multiplex PCR assay on genomic DNA. The amplified TCR beta libraries were sequenced on the Illumina HiSeq System as 87-base-pair reads. In the original analysis: Across the roughly 600 repertoires, a later analysis counted tens of millions of unique TCR beta chains, around 11 million of which were shared by at least two donors. Raw reads were error-corrected and collapsed into unique sequences with a nearest-neighbor algorithm that merged closely related sequences to remove PCR and sequencing errors. CDR3 sequences were aligned to IMGT reference sequences to assign V, D and J gene segments. For a sequence to be retained, a match of at least six nucleotides to both a V gene segment and a J gene segment was required. Rearrangements were classified as productive when the CDR3 lacked stop codons and remained in frame with V and J, and all other rearrangements were classified as non-productive. CDR3 was defined by IMGT convention, running from the second conserved V-encoded cysteine to the conserved J-encoded phenylalanine. Sequences without an unambiguous match to a single V gene segment were excluded from the earlier analysis of several hundred of the donors. In an earlier analysis of some 590 of the donors, a V segment was called functional when productive rearrangements were above 56.7%, and segregating when the standard deviation between donors exceeded 5%. A statistical classification framework was built for diagnosing cytomegalovirus status from the catalog of TCR beta chain sequences. V and J gene assignment, in a later analysis, came from comparing TCR nucleotide sequences with IMGT/GENE-DB human TR gene sequences. A later analysis assigned CDR3 sequences and most-parsimonious VDJ recombination scenarios with the TCRdist pipeline. In a later analysis, every TCR beta chain was defined by the combination of its CDR3 amino acid sequence and its V-gene family, and reads without a unique V-gene family were dropped. To address suspected cross-contamination and a sequencing artifact, a later analysis removed 592 highly shared, low-generation-probability nucleotide sequences. In a later analysis, a clonal expansion index was calculated for each public chain from normalized within-repertoire ranks of inferred template counts. A later analysis computed generation probabilities with a VDJ recombination model fitted to out-of-frame rearrangements, and checked the results against IGoR. In a later analysis, TCR-TCR, TCR-HLA and TCR-CMV co-occurrence was scored with hypergeometric tests, and a repertoire-size bias correction was applied to TCR pairs. A later analysis estimated false discovery rates by permuting HLA or CMV assignments 20 times. In a later analysis, co-occurring TCRs were grouped with DBSCAN, and TCRdist sequence similarity was added when clustering was performed within HLA-allele-positive subsets. Repertoires with fewer than 30,000 or more than 120,000 public chains were left out of co-occurrence clustering, as were several repertoires with anomalous nucleotide sharing. The immuneACCESS repertoire file appears here via TCRdb, limited to in-frame rearrangements. These files lack a portion of the clones; in checked studies, under half of the deficit traces to unresolved V genes, and the cause of the others is not known. That table furnishes V, J and clone size, whereas the DNA furnished D and trimming. The sample table shows fewer than 250,000 clones, and 82% are seen once. The ten largest clones capture around 6% of the sample.

Points on this clone: No cognate antigen has been identified for it. No clone much larger than this one lies a single base away; base qualities are absent.

CDR1 and CDR2, looked up from the germline V gene (reference sequence), are SEHNR and FQNEAQ. The CDR3, from cysteine to phenylalanine, totals 16 residues. Only the CDR3 DNA stays, 48 bases, in frame from base 1. V sheds 6 bases and J sheds 2 bases, leaving 17 bases between their ends. The sequencing sample was made of PBMCs. This TCR was sampled from a man aged 35-49 years in good health and CMV-seropositive. The V gene is TRBV7-9 and the J gene is TRBJ2-1, with a tentative D gene TRBD2 over 6 matching bases. The nucleotides read TGTGCCAGCAGATTGGCGCCGGGACTTACCTACAATGAGCAGTTCTTC. It encodes CASRLAPGLTYNEQFF.